One and the same sample provided the 17 T cell receptor beta chains below, sequenced in a study of technical replicates of blood from several donors. The data were produced by immunoSEQ multiplex PCR, yet TCRdb's version contains in-frame clones alone and is incomplete. This table has about 68,000 clones, nearly 98% appearing once. Sequencing used T cells isolated from PBMCs. Receptors were obtained from a human donor in good health.

The V gene is TRBV7-3, the J gene TRBJ2-7; TRBD2 agrees at 7 bases. The V segment lost 3 bases and the J segment 3 bases; nucleotides outside the gene matches: 5. The CDR3 loop spans 14 amino acids. CDR1 SGHTA and CDR2 FQGTGA come from the germline V gene. In DNA, the CDR3 is TGTGCCAGCAGCTTCCGAGCGGGACTCTACGAGCAGTACTTC. Protein sequence: CASSFRAGLYEQYF.

The J gene is TRBJ2-7, the V gene TRBV5-4; 16 bases align to TRBD2. With 3 bases clipped from V and 5 bases from J, the junction kept 5 bases outside the gene matches. CDR3 length: 16 residues. Germline loops: CDR1 SGHNT, CDR2 YYREEE (reference sequence). CDR3 in amino acids: CASSSGLAGGLHEQYF. CDR3 bases: TGTGCCAGCAGCTCGGGACTAGCGGGAGGGCTCCACGAGCAGTACTTC.

The V and J genes are TRBV10-3 and TRBJ2-7; 11 nucleotides agree with TRBD2. The CDR3 extends over 14 amino acids. Germline assignment: CDR1 ENHRY and CDR2 SYGVKD. The ends lost 6 bases at V and 2 bases at J; junction bases unmatched: 3. DNA of the CDR3: TGTGCCATCAGCCTACTAGCGGGAGCCTACGAGCAGTACTTC. Translation gives CAISLLAGAYEQYF.

This rearrangement joins TRBV5-8 to TRBJ2-3, with TRBD2 matching 7 bases. V was pared by 1 base and J by 4 bases, with 9 bases of the junction left unmatched. The germline V gene has CDR1 SGHTS and CDR2 YDEGEE. The CDR3 is 16 residues long. CDR3 sequence: CASSLLGTAGADTQYF. As DNA, the CDR3 is TGTGCCAGCAGCTTGCTGGGCACGGCGGGGGCAGATACGCAGTATTTT.

The gene calls are TRBV19 and TRBJ2-5; TRBD1 matches at 7 bases. V gave up 4 bases and J gave up 5 bases; unmatched junction bases: 10. Germline CDR1 is LNHDA and CDR2 is SQIVND (reference sequence). This CDR3 comprises 15 residues. The CDR3 nucleotides are TGTGCCAGTAGTAAGGGGGCAGGGGAAAGCGAGACCCAGTACTTC. Translating gives CASSKGAGESETQYF. The full variable domain, completed using reference TRBV19 and TRBJ2-5, is DGGITQSPKYLFRKEGQNVTLSCEQNLNHDAMYWYRQDPGQGLRLIYYSQIVNDFQKGDIAEGYSVSREKKESFPLTVTSAQKNPTAFYLCASSKGAGESETQYFGPGTRLLVL.

J is TRBJ2-1 and V is TRBV5-6; maybe TRBD2 (7 bases). The CDR3 is made up of 13 amino acids. Deletions cut 3 bases from V and 10 bases from J, with 14 bases between. Germline lookup yields CDR1 SGHDT and CDR2 YYEEEE. For the CDR3, the DNA is TGTGCCAGCAGCTGGGGGAGGGGGATGGAGCAGTTCTTC. It encodes CASSWGRGMEQFF.

The J gene is TRBJ2-3, the V gene TRBV6-5; 10 positions match TRBD2. J was trimmed by 0 bases and V by 4 bases; bases with no gene match: 1. The CDR3 length is 15 residues. Germline CDR1 and CDR2: MNHEY and SVGAGI. CDR3 protein: CASSSTSGSTDTQYF. CDR3 nucleotides: TGTGCCAGCAGTTCGACTAGCGGGAGCACAGATACGCAGTATTTT.

The genes are TRBV27 and TRBJ1-1, with 10 nucleotides matching TRBD1. This CDR3 contains 21 residues. Germline V gene lookup returns CDR1 MNHEY and CDR2 SMNVEV (reference sequence). V gave up 0 bases and J gave up 2 bases; unmatched junction bases: 18. Here the CDR3 reads CASSLSNGMGGQGLFNTEAFF. The CDR3 coding sequence is TGTGCCAGCAGTTTATCTAATGGGATGGGGGGACAGGGGCTGTTCAACACTGAAGCTTTCTTT.

This clone was seen a single time. This chain connects TRBV6-6 to TRBJ2-1; 7 bases are shared with TRBD2. The germline V gene has CDR1 MNHNY and CDR2 SVGAGI (reference sequence). Germline trimming cut 5 bases from V and 6 bases from J; bases unmatched to any gene: 7. The CDR3 is made up of 14 amino acids. Here the CDR3 DNA reads TGTGCCAGCAGTCCCATCGCGGGAGTCAATGAGCAGTTCTTC. Its protein product is CASSPIAGVNEQFF.

CDR3 protein: CASISTGVRTEAFF. DNA for the CDR3: TGTGCCAGCATCTCGACGGGGGTAAGGACTGAAGCTTTCTTT. The chain is built from TRBV2 and TRBJ1-1; D may be TRBD1 (5 bases). V lost 7 bases, J lost 5 bases, and 17 bases lay in between. Germline values: CDR1 SNHLY, CDR2 FYNNEI. The CDR3 runs 14 residues.

This sequence joins TRBV7-2 and TRBJ1-1; D remains ambiguous. The V and J ends lost 5 bases and 4 bases respectively, with 14 bases between them. Per germline, CDR1 SGHTA and CDR2 FQGNSA. The CDR3 is 14 amino acids. As DNA, the CDR3 is TGTGCCAGCAGCCAAATTTCGGCGGTCACTGAAGCTTTCTTT. Its translation: CASSQISAVTEAFF.

The V call is TRBV27, the J call TRBJ2-7; D is ambiguous. Germline loops: CDR1 MNHEY, CDR2 SMNVEV (reference sequence). V dropped 5 bases and J dropped 3 bases, with 17 bases sitting between them. CDR3 length: 15 residues. The chain's CDR3 is CASSHDTRPIYEQYF. In DNA, the CDR3 is TGTGCCAGCAGTCATGACACCCGTCCTATCTACGAGCAGTACTTC.

The count of this clone is one. The rearrangement links TRBV11-2 to TRBJ2-7, with 8 bases fitting TRBD2. The CDR3 has 16 residues. Per germline, CDR1 SGHAT and CDR2 FQNNGV. The V segment lost 2 bases and the J segment 3 bases; nucleotides outside the gene matches: 9. The CDR3 DNA follows: TGTGCCAGCAGCTTAACTTTTAGCGGGAATTTCTACGAGCAGTACTTC. It is translated as CASSLTFSGNFYEQYF.

DNA for the CDR3: TGCGCCAGCATAGGGGAGAACACTGAAGCTTTCTTT. This encodes CASIGENTEAFF. V usage is TRBV5-1 and J usage is TRBJ1-1, with D possibly being TRBD1 (5 bases). The V and J ends lost 6 bases and 1 base respectively, with 7 bases between them. The CDR3 has 12 residues. Germline V CDR1 and CDR2: SGHRS, YFSETQ.

The chain has TRBV28 and TRBJ2-1; TRBD2 agrees at 10 bases. With 6 bases clipped from V and 7 bases from J, the junction kept 12 bases outside the gene matches. Germline-derived CDR1 and CDR2 are MDHEN and SYDVKM. CDR3 length: 16 amino acids. The CDR3 is CASSRGLAEVRNEQFF. The CDR3 DNA is TGTGCCAGCAGCCGCGGACTAGCGGAGGTACGTAATGAGCAGTTCTTC.

This sequence joins TRBV7-2 and TRBJ2-3; D is ambiguous. CDR1 is SGHTA and CDR2 is FQGNSA in the germline V gene. This CDR3 has 13 residues. V lost 1 base and J 2 bases, leaving 4 bases between the germline ends. The CDR3: CASSLDNTDTQYF. CDR3 bases: TGTGCCAGCAGCTTAGACAACACAGATACGCAGTATTTT.

This sequence joins TRBV6-9 and TRBJ1-5; 9 positions agree with TRBD1. Per germline, CDR1 MNHGY and CDR2 SVAAGI. The CDR3 has 16 residues. The V gene end was trimmed by 6 bases and the J gene end by 2 bases; junction bases not matched to a gene: 8. CDR3 DNA: TGTGCCAGCAGGCCCGGGACAGGGAAAGGCAATCAGCCCCAGCATTTT. The encoded protein is CASRPGTGKGNQPQHF.